This TCR beta chain was sequenced in a study of blood T cell repertoires in COVID-19. Looking at the study overall: Donors in the United States, Italy and Spain gave samples during acute or convalescent COVID-19. T cells, B-cell-depleted T cells, or PBMCs provided the cDNA or gDNA that served as material.

In Seattle, patients joined the study during active infection and were tracked longitudinally. The CDR3 totals 16 residues. After removal of 2 bases from V and 3 bases from J, the junction contained 8 bases not matched to a gene. From germline, CDR1 is MGHRA and CDR2 YSYEKL. Original handling: Amplification from reference gene primers served as the basis for estimated nucleated cell counts. Generated by immunoSEQ multiplex PCR, the TCRdb table keeps only in-frame clones and is missing some. The D gene and trimming were derived from the DNA, and the V and J assignments and clone size from that table. The sample has about 290,000 clones, 85% to 90% seen once.

J is TRBJ2-7 and V is TRBV4-1, with 9 bases matching TRBD1. Material for sequencing was peripheral blood. The source of this sequence is a woman aged 25 to 39 with COVID-19, enrolled during active disease. CDR3: CASSQLSGQGIYEQYF. The CDR3, as DNA: TGCGCCAGCAGCCAACTCTCGGGACAGGGCATCTACGAGCAGTACTTC.